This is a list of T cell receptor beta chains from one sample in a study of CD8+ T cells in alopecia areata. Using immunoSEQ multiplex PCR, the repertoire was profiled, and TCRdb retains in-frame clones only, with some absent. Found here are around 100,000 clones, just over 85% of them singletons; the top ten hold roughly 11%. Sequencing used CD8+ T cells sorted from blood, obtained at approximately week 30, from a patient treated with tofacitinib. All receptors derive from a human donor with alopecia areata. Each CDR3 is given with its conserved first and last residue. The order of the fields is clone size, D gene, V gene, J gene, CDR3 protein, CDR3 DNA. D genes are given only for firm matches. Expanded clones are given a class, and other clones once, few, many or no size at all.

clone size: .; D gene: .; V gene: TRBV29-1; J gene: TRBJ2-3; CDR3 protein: CSARVGADTQYF; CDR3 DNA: TGCAGTGCGAGAGTGGGTGCAGATACGCAGTATTTT
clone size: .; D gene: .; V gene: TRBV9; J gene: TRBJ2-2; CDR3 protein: CASSGRDGNTGELFF; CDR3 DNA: TGTGCCAGCAGCGGTAGGGACGGGAACACCGGGGAGCTGTTTTTT
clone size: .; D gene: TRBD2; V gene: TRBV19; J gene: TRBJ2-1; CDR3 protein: CASSLLAGGSYNEQFF; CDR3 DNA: TGTGCCAGTAGCCTCCTAGCGGGGGGTTCCTACAATGAGCAGTTCTTC
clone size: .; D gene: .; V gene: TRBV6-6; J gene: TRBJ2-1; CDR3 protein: CASSHTTGPYNEQFF; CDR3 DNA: TGTGCCAGCAGTCACACTACGGGACCCTACAATGAGCAGTTCTTC
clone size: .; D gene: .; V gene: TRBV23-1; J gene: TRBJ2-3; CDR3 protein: CASSQSLVRVPQYF; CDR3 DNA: TGCGCCAGCAGTCAATCTTTAGTGAGGGTCCCGCAGTATTTT
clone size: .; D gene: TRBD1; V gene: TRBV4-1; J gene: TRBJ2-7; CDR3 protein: CASTRGIQGVAYEQYF; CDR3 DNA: TGCGCCAGCACCCGAGGGATACAGGGGGTAGCCTACGAGCAGTACTTC
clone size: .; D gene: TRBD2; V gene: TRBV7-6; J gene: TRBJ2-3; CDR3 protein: CASSSRRGSWDTQYF; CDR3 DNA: TGTGCCAGCAGCTCGCGGCGGGGGAGTTGGGATACGCAGTATTTT
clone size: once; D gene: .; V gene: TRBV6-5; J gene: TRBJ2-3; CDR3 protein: CASSYGLNTDTQYF; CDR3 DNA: TGTGCCAGCAGTTACGGGCTGAACACAGATACGCAGTATTTT
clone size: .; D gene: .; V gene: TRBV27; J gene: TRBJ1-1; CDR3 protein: CASSLSGDRGAFF; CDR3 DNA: TGTGCCAGCAGTTTATCAGGGGACCGAGGGGCTTTCTTT
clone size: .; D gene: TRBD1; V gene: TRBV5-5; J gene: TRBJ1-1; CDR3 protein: CASSPGTGDTEAFF; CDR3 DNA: TGTGCCAGCAGCCCCGGGACAGGGGACACTGAAGCTTTCTTT
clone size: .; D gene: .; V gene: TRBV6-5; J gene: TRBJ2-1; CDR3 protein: CASVKVGVVYNEQFF; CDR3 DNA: TGTGCCAGCGTTAAAGTGGGAGTCGTCTACAATGAGCAGTTCTTC
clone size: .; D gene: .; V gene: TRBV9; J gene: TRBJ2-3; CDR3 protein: CASSGGGGSSTDTQYF; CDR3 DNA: TGTGCCAGCAGCGGGGGGGGCGGAAGCAGCACAGATACGCAGTATTTT
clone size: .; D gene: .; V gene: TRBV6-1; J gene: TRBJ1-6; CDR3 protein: CASSEEQAIYNSPLHF; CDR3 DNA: TGTGCCAGCAGTGAAGAACAGGCTATCTATAATTCACCCCTCCACTTT
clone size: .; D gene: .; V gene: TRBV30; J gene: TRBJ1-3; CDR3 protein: CAWKVVVVYGNTIYF; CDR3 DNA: TGTGCCTGGAAGGTTGTAGTTGTCTATGGAAACACCATATATTTT
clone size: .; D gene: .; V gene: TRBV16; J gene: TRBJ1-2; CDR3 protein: CASSQSEGPPAKCSYTF; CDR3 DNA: TGTGCCAGCAGCCAATCAGAGGGACCCCCGGCAAAGTGTAGCTACACCTTC
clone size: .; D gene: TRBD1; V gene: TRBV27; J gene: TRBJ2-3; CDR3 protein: CASSGWDRATDTQYF; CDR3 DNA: TGTGCCAGCAGTGGATGGGACAGAGCCACAGATACGCAGTATTTT
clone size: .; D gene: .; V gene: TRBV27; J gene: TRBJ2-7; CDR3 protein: CASSLSAYSYEQYF; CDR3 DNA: TGTGCCAGCAGTTTATCGGCGTACTCCTACGAGCAGTACTTC
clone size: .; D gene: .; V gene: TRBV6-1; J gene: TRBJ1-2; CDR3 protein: CASSEWLNYGYTF; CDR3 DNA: TGTGCCAGCAGTGAATGGCTTAACTATGGCTACACCTTC
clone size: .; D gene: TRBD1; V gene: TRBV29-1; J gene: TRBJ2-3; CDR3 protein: CSVFGNRGNTDTQYF; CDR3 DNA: TGCAGCGTCTTTGGAAACAGGGGAAACACAGATACGCAGTATTTT
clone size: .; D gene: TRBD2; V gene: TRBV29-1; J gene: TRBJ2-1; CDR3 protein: CSVEGLAGGYNEQFF; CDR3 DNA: TGCAGCGTTGAAGGGCTAGCGGGAGGGTACAATGAGCAGTTCTTC
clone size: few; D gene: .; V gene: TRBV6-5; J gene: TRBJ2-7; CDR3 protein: CASSYKQRNEQYF; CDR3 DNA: TGTGCCAGCAGTTACAAACAGAGGAACGAGCAGTACTTC
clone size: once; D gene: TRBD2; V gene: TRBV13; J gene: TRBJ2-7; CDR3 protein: CASSFTAGGGMDEQYF; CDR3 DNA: TGTGCCAGCAGCTTTACAGCGGGAGGGGGCATGGACGAGCAGTACTTC
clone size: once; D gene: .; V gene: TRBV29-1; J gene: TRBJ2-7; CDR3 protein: CSVEYGSLYEQYF; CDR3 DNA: TGCAGCGTTGAATACGGGAGTCTCTACGAGCAGTACTTC
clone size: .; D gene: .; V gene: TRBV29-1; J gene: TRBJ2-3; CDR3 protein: CSVELSTVTDTQYF; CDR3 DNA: TGCAGCGTTGAATTGAGCACGGTCACAGATACGCAGTATTTT
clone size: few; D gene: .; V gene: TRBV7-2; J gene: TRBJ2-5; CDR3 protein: CASSSRGLAEGTQYF; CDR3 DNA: TGTGCCAGCAGCTCCCGGGGGCTAGCAGAAGGGACCCAGTACTTC
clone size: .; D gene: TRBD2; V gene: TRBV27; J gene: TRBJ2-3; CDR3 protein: CASSWGGRRTDTQYF; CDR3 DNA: TGTGCCAGCAGTTGGGGCGGGAGACGTACAGATACGCAGTATTTT
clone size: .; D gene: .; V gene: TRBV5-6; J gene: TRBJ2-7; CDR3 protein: CASSFGGTYEQYF; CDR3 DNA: TGTGCCAGCAGCTTCGGGGGAACCTACGAGCAGTACTTC
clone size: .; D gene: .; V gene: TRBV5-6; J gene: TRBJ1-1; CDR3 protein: CASSSQAWGTEAFF; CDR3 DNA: TGTGCCAGCAGCTCCCAGGCGTGGGGCACTGAAGCTTTCTTT
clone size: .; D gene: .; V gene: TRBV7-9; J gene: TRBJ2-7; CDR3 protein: CASSLDGAWEQYF; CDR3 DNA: TGTGCCAGCAGCTTAGATGGGGCCTGGGAGCAGTACTTC
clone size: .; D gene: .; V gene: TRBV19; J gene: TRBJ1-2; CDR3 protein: CASSPWTLGNYGYTF; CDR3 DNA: TGTGCCAGTAGTCCATGGACATTAGGGAACTATGGCTACACCTTC
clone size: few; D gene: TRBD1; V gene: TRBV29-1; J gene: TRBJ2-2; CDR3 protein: CSVDLRTGPASNTGELFF; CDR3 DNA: TGCAGCGTTGATCTGCGGACAGGACCTGCTTCGAACACCGGGGAGCTGTTTTTT
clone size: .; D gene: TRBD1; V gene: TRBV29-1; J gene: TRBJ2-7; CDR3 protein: CSGTGQGYEQYF; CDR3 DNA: TGCAGCGGCACGGGACAGGGGTACGAGCAGTACTTC
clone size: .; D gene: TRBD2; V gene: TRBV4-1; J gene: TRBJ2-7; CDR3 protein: CASSPITSDEQYF; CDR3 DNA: TGCGCCAGCAGCCCCATTACTAGCGATGAGCAGTACTTC
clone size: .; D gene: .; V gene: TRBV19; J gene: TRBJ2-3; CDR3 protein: CASSISLGPDTQYF; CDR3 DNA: TGTGCCAGTAGTATAAGTCTGGGACCAGATACGCAGTATTTT
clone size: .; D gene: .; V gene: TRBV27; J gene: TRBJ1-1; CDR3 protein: CAARRMGHRDTEAFF; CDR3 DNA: TGTGCCGCTAGGAGAATGGGACATAGGGACACTGAAGCTTTCTTT
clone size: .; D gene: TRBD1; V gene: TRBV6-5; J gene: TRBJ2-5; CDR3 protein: CASRLDRLETQYF; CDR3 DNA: TGTGCCAGCAGGCTGGACAGGCTAGAGACCCAGTACTTC
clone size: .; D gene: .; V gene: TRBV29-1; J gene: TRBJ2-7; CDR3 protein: CSVLGGYEQYF; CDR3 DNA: TGCAGCGTTCTAGGGGGGTACGAGCAGTACTTC
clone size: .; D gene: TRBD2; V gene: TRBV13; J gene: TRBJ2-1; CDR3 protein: CATNHPGTSVYNEQFF; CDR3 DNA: TGTGCCACCAACCACCCTGGGACTAGCGTCTACAATGAGCAGTTCTTC
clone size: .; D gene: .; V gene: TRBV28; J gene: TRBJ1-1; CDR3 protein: CASRPFMNTEAFF; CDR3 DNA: TGTGCCAGCAGACCGTTCATGAACACTGAAGCTTTCTTT
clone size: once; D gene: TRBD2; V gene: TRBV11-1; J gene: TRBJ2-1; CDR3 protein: CASSSDLAGGPSYNEQFF; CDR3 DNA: TGTGCCAGCAGCTCCGATCTAGCGGGGGGTCCCTCCTACAATGAGCAGTTCTTC
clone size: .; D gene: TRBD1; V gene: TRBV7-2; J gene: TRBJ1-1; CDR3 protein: CASSLPGGTEAFF; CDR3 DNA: TGTGCCAGCAGCTTGCCAGGGGGGACTGAAGCTTTCTTT
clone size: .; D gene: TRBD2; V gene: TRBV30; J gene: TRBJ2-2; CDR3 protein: CAWSGLARTLTGELFF; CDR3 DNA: TGTGCCTGGAGCGGACTAGCTAGGACTCTCACCGGGGAGCTGTTTTTT